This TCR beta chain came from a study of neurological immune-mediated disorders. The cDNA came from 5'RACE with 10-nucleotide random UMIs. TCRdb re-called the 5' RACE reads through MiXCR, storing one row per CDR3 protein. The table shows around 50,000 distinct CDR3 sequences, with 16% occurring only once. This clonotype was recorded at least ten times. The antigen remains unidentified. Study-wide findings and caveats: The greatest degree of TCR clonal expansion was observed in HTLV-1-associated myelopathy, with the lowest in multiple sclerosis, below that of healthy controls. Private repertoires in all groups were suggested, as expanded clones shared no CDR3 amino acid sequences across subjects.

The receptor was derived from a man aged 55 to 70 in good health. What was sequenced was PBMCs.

The CDR3: CASSYGKLADTQYF. As DNA, the CDR3 is TGTGCCAGCAGTTACGGGAAGTTGGCAGATACGCAGTATTTT. The chain uses TRBV6-6 and TRBJ2-3; D not resolved. In germline, CDR1 is MNHNY, CDR2 SVGAGI (reference sequence). V was cut by 2 bases and J by 4 bases, with 10 bases left in between. The CDR3 extends over 14 amino acids.